The source of this T cell receptor beta chain is a study of cytomegalovirus exposure and HLA in healthy donors. PCR involved 60 Vbeta and 13 Jbeta primers. Measured with immunoSEQ multiplex PCR; TCRdb has only the in-frame clones, and not every one. The repertoire holds 150,000 to 200,000 clones, with more than 60% as singletons. Concerning this clone itself: Antigen unknown.

Study results and limitations: Cytomegalovirus status was reportedly diagnosed by the classifier with high specificity and sensitivity.

V dropped 1 base and J dropped 4 bases, with 10 bases sitting between them. There are 14 residues in the CDR3. Germline CDR1 is KGHSH and CDR2 is LQKENI. Sequencing input: PBMCs. This receptor was taken from a female donor in good health and CMV-seronegative. V gene TRBV18 combines with J gene TRBJ1-1; D gene unclear. The CDR3 DNA follows: TGTGCCAGCTCACCACGGCGGGGTTCCACTGAAGCTTTCTTT. Residues: CASSPRRGSTEAFF.